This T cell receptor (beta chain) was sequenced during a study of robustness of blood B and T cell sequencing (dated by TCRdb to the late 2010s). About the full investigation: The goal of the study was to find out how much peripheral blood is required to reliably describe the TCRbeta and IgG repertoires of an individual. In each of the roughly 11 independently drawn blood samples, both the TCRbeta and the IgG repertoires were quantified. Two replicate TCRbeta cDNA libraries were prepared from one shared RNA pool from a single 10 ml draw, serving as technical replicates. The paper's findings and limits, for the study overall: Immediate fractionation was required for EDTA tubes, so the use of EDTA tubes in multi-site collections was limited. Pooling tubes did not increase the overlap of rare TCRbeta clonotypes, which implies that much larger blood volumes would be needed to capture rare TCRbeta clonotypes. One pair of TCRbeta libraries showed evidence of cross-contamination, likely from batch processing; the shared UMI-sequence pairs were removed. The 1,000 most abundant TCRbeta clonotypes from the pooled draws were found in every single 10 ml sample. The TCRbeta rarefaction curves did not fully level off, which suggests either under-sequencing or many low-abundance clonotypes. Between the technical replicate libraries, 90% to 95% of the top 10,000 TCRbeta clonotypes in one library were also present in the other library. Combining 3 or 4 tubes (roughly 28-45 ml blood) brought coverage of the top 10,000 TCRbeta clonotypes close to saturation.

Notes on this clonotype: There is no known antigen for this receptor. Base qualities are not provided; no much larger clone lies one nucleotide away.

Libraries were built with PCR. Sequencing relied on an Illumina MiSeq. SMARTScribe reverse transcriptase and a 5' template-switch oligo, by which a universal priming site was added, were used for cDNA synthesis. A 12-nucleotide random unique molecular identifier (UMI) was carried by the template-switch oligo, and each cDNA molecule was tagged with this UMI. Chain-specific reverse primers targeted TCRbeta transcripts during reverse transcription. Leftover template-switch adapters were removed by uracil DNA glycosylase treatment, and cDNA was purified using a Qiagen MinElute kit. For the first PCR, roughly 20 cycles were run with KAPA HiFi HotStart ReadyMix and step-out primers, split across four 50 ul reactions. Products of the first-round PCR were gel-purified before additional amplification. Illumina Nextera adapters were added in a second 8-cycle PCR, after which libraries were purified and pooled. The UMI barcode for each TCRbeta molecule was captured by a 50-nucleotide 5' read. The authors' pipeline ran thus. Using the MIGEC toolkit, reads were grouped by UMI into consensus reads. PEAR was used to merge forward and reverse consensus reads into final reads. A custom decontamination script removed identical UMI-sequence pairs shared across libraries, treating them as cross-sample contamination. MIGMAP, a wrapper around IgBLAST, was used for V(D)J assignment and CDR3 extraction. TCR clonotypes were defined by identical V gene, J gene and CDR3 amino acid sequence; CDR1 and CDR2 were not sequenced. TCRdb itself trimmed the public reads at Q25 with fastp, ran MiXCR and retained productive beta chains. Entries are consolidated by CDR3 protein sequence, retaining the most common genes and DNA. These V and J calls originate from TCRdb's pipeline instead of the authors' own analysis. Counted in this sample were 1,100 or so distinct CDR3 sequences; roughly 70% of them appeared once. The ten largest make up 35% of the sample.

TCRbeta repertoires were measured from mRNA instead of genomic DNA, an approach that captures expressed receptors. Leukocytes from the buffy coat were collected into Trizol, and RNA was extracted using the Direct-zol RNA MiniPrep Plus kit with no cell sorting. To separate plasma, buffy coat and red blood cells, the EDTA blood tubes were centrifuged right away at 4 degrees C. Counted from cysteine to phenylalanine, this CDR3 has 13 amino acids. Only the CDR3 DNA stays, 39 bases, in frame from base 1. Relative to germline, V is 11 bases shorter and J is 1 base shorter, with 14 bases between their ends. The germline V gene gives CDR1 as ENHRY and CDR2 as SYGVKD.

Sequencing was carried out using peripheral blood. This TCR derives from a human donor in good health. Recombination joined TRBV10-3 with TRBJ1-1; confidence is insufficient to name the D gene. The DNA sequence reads TGTGCCGCTGGTCGGGGAAAGAACACTGAAGCTTTCTTT. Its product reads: CAAGRGKNTEAFF.